This T cell receptor (beta chain) was identified during a study of shared clonotypes between healthy human individuals. Authors' data handling: Junction-only sequences produced by ImmunoSEQ had no quality scores, so filtering differed. This table comes from immunoSEQ multiplex PCR, and its TCRdb copy is limited to in-frame clones, with some not included. The V and J calls and the clone size are those of that table, but D and trimming were determined from the DNA. The sample carries about 2.2 million clones, just under 95% recorded once. Worth noting for this clone: The antigen is unknown.

Study-wide results and limits: The sharing of about 5.3% of naive CD4 clonotypes was seen across a few donors. In the sorted subsets, rarefaction showed sequencing was incomplete despite large depth.

Naive CD8 isolation took CD45RO-negative cells positively selected for CCR7 and excluded terminally differentiated effector memory CD45RA+ cells. Only Caucasian adults living in Nashville, Tennessee made up the donor group. The V gene's germline CDR1 is GTSNPN and CDR2 SVGIG (reference sequence). V shed 2 bases and J shed 4 bases, with 6 bases lying between them. The CDR3 runs 12 residues. The TCR sequence derives from a man aged 18 to 35 in good health. Some clones in this sample may be carry-over from other donors' samples. The sequencing input was naive CD8+ T cells from PBMCs. J is TRBJ2-1 and V is TRBV30; D unresolved. The CDR3 loop is CAWSFGYNEQFF. Here the CDR3 DNA reads TGTGCCTGGAGTTTTGGATACAATGAGCAGTTCTTC.